These 15 T cell receptor beta chains came from one sample sequenced in a study of blood T cell repertoires in COVID-19. TCRdb's copy holds only in-frame clones and misses some; the assay was immunoSEQ multiplex PCR. The profile shows roughly 86,000 clones, around 82% of them singletons. The sample was peripheral blood. The receptors come from a woman aged 80 or older with COVID-19, enrolled during active disease.

The sample holds a few counts of this clone. The chain links TRBV6-5 to TRBJ2-2, with D possibly TRBD2 on 5 matching bases. The CDR3 totals 15 residues. Trimming removed 7 bases at V and 1 base at J, with 13 bases between. Germline values: CDR1 MNHEY, CDR2 SVGAGI. The CDR3 DNA reads TGTGCCAGCAACGAGGAGGCCCTGAACACCGGGGAGCTGTTTTTT. It translates to CASNEEALNTGELFF.

The chain couples TRBV21-1 to TRBJ2-7; the table gives TRBD2 as D, unverified against the DNA. TRBV21-1 constitutes a pseudogene. The CDR3 contains 15 residues. The CDR3, as DNA: TGTGCCAGCAAACGCAGGCCTAGAGGGTCCTACGAGCAGTACTTC. It encodes CASKRRPRGSYEQYF.

The rearrangement links TRBV5-1 to TRBJ2-6; D is possibly TRBD2 (6 bases). The CDR3 is 17 amino acids. The germline CDR1 and CDR2 sequences are SGHRS and YFSETQ. V was cut by 1 base and J by 4 bases, with 15 bases left in between. CDR3: CASSLHGGAFGANVLTF. The CDR3 DNA reads TGCGCCAGCAGCTTGCACGGCGGGGCCTTCGGGGCCAACGTCCTGACTTTC.

DNA for the CDR3: TGTGCCAGCAGTCGCCGGACTAGCGGCACAGATACGCAGTATTTT. Residues: CASSRRTSGTDTQYF. This chain uses TRBV2 with TRBJ2-3; 9 bases align to TRBD2. This CDR3 is built from 15 residues. V dropped 5 bases and J dropped 1; count of bases not matched to a gene: 4. CDR1 SNHLY and CDR2 FYNNEI come from the germline V gene.

CDR3 nucleotides: TGCCCCGAGGGCCGCGGGGGACACATAAACTACGAGCAGTACTTC. This translates into CPEGRGGHINYEQYF. The J gene is TRBJ2-7, the V gene TRBV12-2; the DNA was not compared with TRBD2, the D call given in the table. TRBV12-2 is listed as a pseudogene. The CDR3 length is 15 residues.

The V and J genes are TRBV30 and TRBJ2-7; D is undetermined. CDR1 is GTSNPN, CDR2 SVGIG, per germline (reference sequence). The CDR3 length is 13 residues. Trimming stripped 2 bases from V and 2 bases from J, with 10 bases between. This chain's CDR3 is CAWSLLGPYEQYF. The CDR3 DNA is TGTGCCTGGAGTCTTCTAGGTCCCTACGAGCAGTACTTC.

The chain carries TRBV3-1 (or the pseudogene TRBV3-2) and TRBJ1-1; D remains ambiguous. V was pared by 1 base and J by 6 bases, with 12 bases between. There are 14 residues in the CDR3. Germline assignment: CDR1 LGHDT and CDR2 YNNKEL (reference sequence). CDR3 sequence reads: CASSQANVPAEAFF. Written as DNA, the CDR3 is TGTGCCAGCAGCCAAGCTAATGTCCCCGCTGAAGCTTTCTTT.

The rearrangement uses TRBV5-1 and TRBJ2-7, with D possibly being TRBD2 (5 bases). V lost 4 bases and J 3 bases, leaving 14 bases between the germline ends. This CDR3 contains 14 residues. CDR1 is SGHRS, CDR2 YFSETQ, per germline. The DNA for the CDR3 is TGCGCCAGCAGCCCACTAGACCCGAACTACGAGCAGTACTTC. This translates into CASSPLDPNYEQYF.

This clone was observed once. The genes are TRBV2 and TRBJ1-6; possible D gene TRBD1, 6 bases. Per the germline V gene, CDR1 is SNHLY and CDR2 is FYNNEI. V was cut by 3 bases and J by 9 bases, with 15 bases left in between. CDR3 length equals 15 residues. The CDR3 DNA reads as TGTGCCAGCAGTGATCAGGGGCCTATGGGTTCACCCCTCCACTTT. This codes for CASSDQGPMGSPLHF.

The rearrangement uses TRBV21-1 and TRBJ2-1; TRBD2, as called in the table, went unchecked against the DNA. TRBV21-1 is a recognized pseudogene. The CDR3 is made up of 20 amino acids. CDR3 sequence (DNA): TGTGCCAGCAGCAAAGTCTGGACTAGCGGGACCCCCCCCAACTACAATGAGCAGTTCTTC. Protein sequence: CASSKVWTSGTPPNYNEQFF.

The gene calls are TRBV7-9 and TRBJ1-2; D not certain. V lost 4 bases, J lost 5 bases, and 8 bases lay in between. The CDR3 is made up of 12 amino acids. In germline, CDR1 is SEHNR, CDR2 FQNEAQ (reference sequence). CDR3 DNA: TGTGCCAGCAGCTCACTCGCTTATGGCTACACCTTC. Translation: CASSSLAYGYTF.

The chain combines TRBV12-5 with TRBJ2-1; D might be TRBD1 (5 bases). Germline V gives CDR1 LGHNT, CDR2 FRNRAP. Trimming took 1 base from V and 5 from J, leaving 12 bases between them. There are 15 residues in the CDR3. Here the CDR3 DNA reads TGTGCTAGTGGTTTGGGAGCAGGGTTGGACAATGAGCAGTTCTTC. This gives the protein CASGLGAGLDNEQFF.

The chain combines TRBV21-1 with TRBJ2-5; whether TRBD1, the table's D call, matches the DNA was not checked. TRBV21-1 is a recognized pseudogene. This CDR3 spans 16 amino acids. The DNA of the CDR3 is TGTGCCAGCAGCAAAGGGGTGACAGGGGGCGAGGAGACCCAGTACTTC. It is translated as CASSKGVTGGEETQYF.

The rearrangement joins TRBV5-1 to TRBJ2-7; TRBD2 matches 8 bases. CDR3 length: 14 amino acids. V was pared by 4 bases and J by 6 bases, with 9 bases of the junction left unmatched. Germline V lookup: CDR1 SGHRS, CDR2 YFSETQ. In DNA form, the CDR3 reads TGCGCCAGCAGCGTGGCTAGCGGGTATCTCGAGCAGTACTTC. It encodes CASSVASGYLEQYF.

The rearrangement links TRBV30 to TRBJ2-1; perhaps TRBD2 as D (5 bases). This CDR3 comprises 13 residues. Per germline, CDR1 GTSNPN and CDR2 SVGIG (reference sequence). V lost 4 bases and J lost 0, with 7 bases in between. The CDR3, as DNA: TGTGCCTGGACGGGGTACTCCTACAATGAGCAGTTCTTC. This sequence encodes CAWTGYSYNEQFF.